This T cell receptor beta chain came from a study of cytomegalovirus exposure and HLA in healthy donors. Whole-study findings and limits: The availability of immune exposure information extended only to CMV serostatus. Using a false discovery rate of 0.05, a later analysis showed that 16,000 or so TCR beta sequences were associated with HLA alleles. Confirmation was obtained in vitro that a few CMV-associated chains are specific for CMV antigens.

Researchers ran the PCR with 60 Vbeta and 13 Jbeta primers. Clones were read by immunoSEQ multiplex PCR, and TCRdb kept only the in-frame ones, dropping some. The sample contains hundreds of thousands of clones, roughly 79% of which appear only once. In the case of this clone: Antigen unknown.

The origin of this receptor is a man in his late teens or twenties in good health and CMV-seronegative. Input material: PBMCs.

The DNA of the CDR3 is TGTGCCAGCAGCTTAGAACCGGGCTACGAGCAGTACTTC. Amino acid sequence: CASSLEPGYEQYF. The chain has TRBV7-3 and TRBJ2-7; D gene unclear. V dropped 2 bases and J dropped 3 bases, with 8 bases sitting between them. The germline CDR1 and CDR2 sequences are SGHTA and FQGTGA. The length of the CDR3 is 13 residues.